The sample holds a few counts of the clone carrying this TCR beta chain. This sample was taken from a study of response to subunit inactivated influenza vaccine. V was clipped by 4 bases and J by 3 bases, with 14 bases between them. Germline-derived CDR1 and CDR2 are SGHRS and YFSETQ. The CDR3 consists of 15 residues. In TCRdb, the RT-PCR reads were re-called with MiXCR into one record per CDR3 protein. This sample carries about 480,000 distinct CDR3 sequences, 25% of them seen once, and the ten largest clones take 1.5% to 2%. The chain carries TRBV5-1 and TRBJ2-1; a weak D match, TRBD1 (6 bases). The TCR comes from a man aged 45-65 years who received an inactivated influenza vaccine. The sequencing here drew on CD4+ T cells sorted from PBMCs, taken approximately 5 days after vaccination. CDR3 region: CASSPPIRGYNEQFF. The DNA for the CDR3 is TGCGCCAGCAGCCCTCCTATCAGGGGCTACAATGAGCAGTTCTTC.